This TCR beta chain was documented in a study of Tregs in tolerant kidney transplant recipients. This clone was seen only a few times. The CDR3 spans 15 residues. Germline CDR1 is SGHRS and CDR2 is YFSETQ. Trimming at V came to 6 bases and at J to 8 bases, leaving 14 bases not matched to a gene. Sequencing was performed with immunoSEQ multiplex PCR; in TCRdb, only in-frame clones are kept and a portion is missing. Counted here are 95,000 to 120,000 clones, nearly 90% occurring once; the ten biggest clones make up around 0.35%. J is TRBJ1-2 and V is TRBV5-1; 9 bases are a match to TRBD1. This clonotype was sampled from a human donor who received a combined kidney and bone marrow transplant. The material was CD4+ T cells from blood, obtained before the transplant. The CDR3 bases are TGCGCCAGCAACCTCGGGACAGGGCCCGAATCGGGCTACACCTTC. Its translation is CASNLGTGPESGYTF. The whole variable domain, remainder taken from reference TRBV5-1 and TRBJ1-2, is KAGVTQTPRYLIKTRGQQVTLSCSPISGHRSVSWYQQTPGQGLQFLFEYFSETQRNKGNFPGRFSGRQFSNSRSEMNVSTLELGDSALYLCASNLGTGPESGYTFGSGTRLTVV.